What follows is one TCR beta chain and its context. The data stem from a study of blood T cell repertoires in COVID-19. Study at large: The United States, Italy and Spain were the sources of the acute and convalescent COVID-19 samples. T cells, B-cell-depleted T cells, or PBMCs provided the cDNA or gDNA that served as material.

CDR1 is LNHDA and CDR2 is SQIVND in the germline V gene (reference sequence). This CDR3 comprises 13 residues. Trimming removed 3 bases from V and 7 bases from J, with 12 bases in between. In the study's own analysis: Estimation of nucleated cell counts relied on the amplification of reference gene primers. Clones were sequenced by immunoSEQ multiplex PCR, and TCRdb holds only the in-frame ones, with some missing. The V and J calls and clone size are taken from that table; D and trimming were inferred from the DNA. The sample holds some 120,000 clones, around 88% seen once. The chain employs TRBV19 and TRBJ2-5; D gene ambiguous. The sample consisted of peripheral blood. The receptor comes from a woman in her fifties or sixties with active or convalescent COVID-19. CDR3 sequence reads: CASSIQPRGTQYF. The CDR3, as DNA: TGTGCCAGTAGTATTCAACCACGAGGGACCCAGTACTTC.